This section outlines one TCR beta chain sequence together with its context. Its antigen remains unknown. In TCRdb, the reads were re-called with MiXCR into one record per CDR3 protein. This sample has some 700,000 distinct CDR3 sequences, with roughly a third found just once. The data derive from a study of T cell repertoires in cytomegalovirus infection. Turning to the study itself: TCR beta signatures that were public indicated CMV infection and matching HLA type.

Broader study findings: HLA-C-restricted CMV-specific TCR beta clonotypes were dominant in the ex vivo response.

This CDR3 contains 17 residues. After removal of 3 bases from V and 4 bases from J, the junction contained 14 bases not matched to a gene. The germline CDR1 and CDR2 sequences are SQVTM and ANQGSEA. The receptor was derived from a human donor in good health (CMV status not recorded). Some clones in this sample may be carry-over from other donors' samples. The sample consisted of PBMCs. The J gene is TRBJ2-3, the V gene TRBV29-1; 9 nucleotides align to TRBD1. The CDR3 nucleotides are TGCAGCGTTGAGGGTCCCTGGACAGGGGAGACCCCAGATACGCAGTATTTT. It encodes CSVEGPWTGETPDTQYF.